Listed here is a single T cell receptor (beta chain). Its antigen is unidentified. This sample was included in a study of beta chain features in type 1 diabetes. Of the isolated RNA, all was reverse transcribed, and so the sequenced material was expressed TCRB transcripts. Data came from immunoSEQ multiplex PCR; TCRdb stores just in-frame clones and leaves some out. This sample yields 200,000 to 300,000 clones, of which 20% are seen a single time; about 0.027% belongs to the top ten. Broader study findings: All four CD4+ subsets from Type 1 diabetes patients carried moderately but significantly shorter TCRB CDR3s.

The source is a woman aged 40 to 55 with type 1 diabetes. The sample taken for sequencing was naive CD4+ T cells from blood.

The CDR3 region has the DNA TGTGCCAGCAGTGGGTACAGGAGCTCCTACAATGAGCAGTTCTTC. It codes for CASSGYRSSYNEQFF. The chain joins TRBV2 to TRBJ2-1; TRBD1 might be the D (5 bases). With 4 bases removed from V and 0 bases from J, the gap between germline ends came to 10 bases. The length of the CDR3 is 15 residues. Germline values: CDR1 SNHLY, CDR2 FYNNEI.